These 21 T cell receptor beta chains were all obtained from the same sample, sequenced in a study of blood T cell repertoires in COVID-19. Profiled with immunoSEQ multiplex PCR; TCRdb holds only in-frame clones, not every one. Of over 250,000 clones in the sample, 83% were seen once. The source material was peripheral blood. The source of these receptors is a woman aged 50 to 65 who had recovered from COVID-19.

This chain connects TRBV9 to TRBJ2-3, with 10 positions matching TRBD2. Germline V gives CDR1 SGDLS, CDR2 YYNGEE. The CDR3 extends over 19 amino acids. V lost 2 bases and J lost 2; bases outside the gene matches: 14. The CDR3 DNA follows: TGTGCCAGCAGCGTGGGTACTAGCGGGAACTACATGCACACAGATACGCAGTATTTT. Residues: CASSVGTSGNYMHTDTQYF.

The genes are TRBV2 and TRBJ2-1, with 10 bases lining up with TRBD1. Germline CDR1 SNHLY, CDR2 FYNNEI. The CDR3 runs to 14 residues. Germline trimming cut 5 bases from V and 8 bases from J; bases unmatched to any gene: 6. As DNA, the CDR3 is TGTGCCAGCAGTAAGGACAGGGGGTCGGATGAGCAGTTCTTC. This codes for CASSKDRGSDEQFF.

The chain couples TRBV21-1 to TRBJ1-1. TRBV21-1 corresponds to a pseudogene. The CDR3 consists of 13 residues. The CDR3 DNA sequence: TGTGCCAGCAGCAGCCACGGGAACACTGAAGCTTTCTTT. Protein product: CASSSHGNTEAFF.

CDR3 sequence (DNA): TGTGCCAGCAGCCAACTTCCCGTCGAGCAGTACTTC. This gives the protein CASSQLPVEQYF. The V call is TRBV3-1 (or the pseudogene TRBV3-2), the J call TRBJ2-7; no reliable D call. V lost 2 bases to trimming and J lost 6 bases, with 8 bases between them. Germline CDR1 reads LGHDT; CDR2 reads YNNKEL (reference sequence). The CDR3 runs 12 residues.

This clone was recorded a few times. The chain joins TRBV7-3 to TRBJ2-3, with a weak D call TRBD2 (5 bases). The CDR3 extends over 14 amino acids. V was clipped by 1 base and J by 4 bases, with 9 bases between them. The V gene's germline CDR1 is SGHTA and CDR2 FQGTGA. CDR3 sequence (DNA): TGTGCCAGCAGCTTAATCCCCGGGGCAGATACGCAGTATTTT. This encodes CASSLIPGADTQYF.

The gene calls are TRBV27 and TRBJ2-1; possibly TRBD2 for D (6 bases). Germline-derived CDR1 and CDR2 are MNHEY and SMNVEV (reference sequence). The V gene lost 1 base and the J gene lost 0 bases, with 19 bases spanning the gap. The CDR3 sequence is 19 residues long. The CDR3, as DNA: TGTGCCAGCAGTTTATTGAACGAGAGCGTAGCGGTCTCCTACAATGAGCAGTTCTTC. This encodes CASSLLNESVAVSYNEQFF.

The chain has TRBV11-2 and TRBJ1-1; possibly TRBD1 for D (6 bases). Trimming shortened V by 8 bases and J by 0 bases, and 16 bases separated the two germline ends. This CDR3 region has 15 residues. Germline V lookup: CDR1 SGHAT, CDR2 FQNNGV. CDR3 in amino acids: CASRSTGSMNTEAFF. The CDR3 DNA reads TGTGCCAGCCGGTCCACAGGGAGCATGAACACTGAAGCTTTCTTT.

This clone was counted between two and nine times. The chain employs TRBV4-3 and TRBJ1-6; no clear D gene. Germline V gene sequence: CDR1 LGHNA, CDR2 YSLEER. V lost 1 base, J lost 0 bases, and 10 bases lay in between. CDR3 size: 17 residues. As DNA, the CDR3 is TGCGCCAGCAGCCAAGCCGCAGGAAGCTCCTATAATTCACCCCTCCACTTT. This translates into CASSQAAGSSYNSPLHF.

V gene TRBV28 combines with J gene TRBJ1-1; D is possibly TRBD1 (6 bases). The CDR3 is made up of 12 amino acids. With 8 bases removed from V and 12 bases from J, the gap between germline ends came to 19 bases. Germline V gene data show CDR1 as MDHEN and CDR2 as SYDVKM. CDR3 DNA: TGTGCCAGCGGCCCATTACAGGGTAGGCCTTTCTTT. It yields the protein CASGPLQGRPFF.

The chain has TRBV7-8 and TRBJ2-7; 11 bases match TRBD2. The CDR3 is 17 amino acids. Germline CDR1 and CDR2: SGHVS and FQNEAQ. Trimming took 1 base from V and 4 from J; bases not matched to a gene: 9. DNA for the CDR3: TGTGCCAGCAGCTTAGTCGGCTCGGCTAGCGGGAGGTACGAGCAGTACTTC. This codes for CASSLVGSASGRYEQYF.

The chain recombines TRBV29-1 with TRBJ1-1; D unresolved. The CDR3 runs to 10 residues. Germline CDR1 reads SQVTM; CDR2 reads ANQGSEA. V was clipped by 4 bases and J by 6 bases, with 6 bases between them. In DNA form, the CDR3 reads TGCAGCGTTGGGAGATCTGAAGCTTTCTTT. It specifies CSVGRSEAFF. Supplemented by reference TRBV29-1 and TRBJ1-1, the full variable domain reads SAVISQKPSRDICQRGTSLTIQCQVDSQVTMMFWYRQQPGQSLTLIATANQGSEATYESGFVIDKFPISRPNLTFSTLTVSNMSPEDSSIYLCSVGRSEAFFGQGTRLTVV.

The rearrangement joins TRBV7-2 to TRBJ2-2; 8 bases align to TRBD2. This CDR3 spans 15 amino acids. The V and J ends lost 0 bases and 6 bases, in that order; junction bases with no gene match: 3. Looked up from germline, CDR1 is SGHTA and CDR2 is FQGNSA. CDR3 nucleotide sequence: TGTGCCAGCAGCTTAGCGGGACTAGAAGCCGGGGAGCTGTTTTTT. Its translation: CASSLAGLEAGELFF.

Here the CDR3 DNA reads TGTGCCCGAGGGGCGTTTCCTCGCGGGGGAGGGTTCTTC. This encodes CARGAFPRGGGFF. This chain links TRBV27 with TRBJ2-1; 7 bases map to TRBD2. The CDR3 is 13 residues long. CDR1 MNHEY and CDR2 SMNVEV come from the germline V gene (reference sequence). The J segment lost 15 bases and the V segment lost 11 bases, leaving 19 bases of the junction unmatched.

The CDR3 region is CASAVGTGTISVRGYTF. The CDR3 nucleotides are TGCGCCAGCGCCGTCGGGACAGGGACGATTTCGGTTCGTGGCTACACCTTC. The chain uses TRBV23-1 and TRBJ1-2, with TRBD1 identical over 9 bases. TRBV23-1 is placed among ORFs of uncertain function. J gave up 7 bases and V 8 bases, and 20 bases lay outside the gene matches. CDR3 length equals 17 residues.

Only a few counts were recorded for this clone. This chain links TRBV27 with TRBJ1-2; 9 bases are shared with TRBD1. The V segment lost 6 bases and the J segment 3 bases; nucleotides outside the gene matches: 8. This CDR3 has 15 amino acids. CDR1 MNHEY and CDR2 SMNVEV come from the germline V gene (reference sequence). In DNA, the CDR3 is TGTGCCAGCAGACTAAAGGACAGGGGTTACTATGGCTACACCTTC. This codes for CASRLKDRGYYGYTF.

This chain joins TRBV19 and TRBJ1-3; TRBD1 is a possible D gene (5 bases). The germline gives CDR1 LNHDA, CDR2 SQIVND (reference sequence). Trimming took off 4 bases at V and 0 bases at J, with 16 bases between the two ends. This CDR3 comprises 17 residues. CDR3 loop: CASSTTAGQVSGNTIYF. The CDR3 region has the DNA TGTGCCAGTAGTACGACGGCGGGGCAAGTCTCTGGAAACACCATATATTTT. Full variable domain (outside the CDR3, taken from reference TRBV19 and TRBJ1-3): DGGITQSPKYLFRKEGQNVTLSCEQNLNHDAMYWYRQDPGQGLRLIYYSQIVNDFQKGDIAEGYSVSREKKESFPLTVTSAQKNPTAFYLCASSTTAGQVSGNTIYFGEGSWLTVV.

The gene calls are TRBV3-1 (or the pseudogene TRBV3-2) and TRBJ2-3; D is undetermined. This CDR3 has 18 amino acids. Looked up from germline, CDR1 is LGHDT and CDR2 is YNNKEL (reference sequence). Between the trimmed V and J ends, which lost 1 base and 1 base, there was a span of 18 bases. The CDR3 protein is CASSQGSLSNSRTDTQYF. CDR3 DNA: TGTGCCAGCAGCCAAGGGTCTCTGAGCAATTCCCGCACAGATACGCAGTATTTT.

The chain is built from TRBV7-3 and TRBJ2-7, with TRBD2 matching 14 bases. V lost 5 bases, J lost 3 bases, and 3 bases stayed unmatched. The CDR3 contains 15 residues. CDR1 is SGHTA and CDR2 is FQGTGA in the germline V gene. The CDR3 nucleotides are TGTGCCAGCAGCCCTGGACTAGCGGGAGGCTACGAGCAGTACTTC. Its translation is CASSPGLAGGYEQYF.

The J gene is TRBJ1-2, the V gene TRBV7-8, with 12 bases identical to TRBD1. J was trimmed by 2 bases and V by 5 bases; bases with no gene match: 9. Germline loops: CDR1 SGHVS, CDR2 FQNEAQ. This CDR3 has 17 residues. CDR3 protein: CASSPGTGGAPNYGYTF. The CDR3 nucleotides are TGTGCCAGCAGCCCCGGGACAGGGGGCGCCCCCAACTATGGCTACACCTTC.

V and J are TRBV6-5 and TRBJ1-2; D not resolved. V was trimmed by 6 bases and J by 6 bases, leaving 11 bases between them. CDR1 is MNHEY, CDR2 SVGAGI, per germline. CDR3 length: 12 residues. The CDR3 DNA sequence: TGTGCCAGCAGCGATTACAGAGATGGCTACACCTTC. Protein product: CASSDYRDGYTF.

The chain carries TRBV6-5 and TRBJ1-2, with 7 bases identical to TRBD1. V lost 5 bases to trimming and J lost 4 bases; unmatched junction nucleotides: 10. CDR1 is MNHEY, CDR2 SVGAGI, per germline. This CDR3 is 15 amino acids long. The DNA of the CDR3 is TGTGCCAGCAGTAGAGGAAGACAGGGTACCTATGGCTACACCTTC. Its protein product is CASSRGRQGTYGYTF.